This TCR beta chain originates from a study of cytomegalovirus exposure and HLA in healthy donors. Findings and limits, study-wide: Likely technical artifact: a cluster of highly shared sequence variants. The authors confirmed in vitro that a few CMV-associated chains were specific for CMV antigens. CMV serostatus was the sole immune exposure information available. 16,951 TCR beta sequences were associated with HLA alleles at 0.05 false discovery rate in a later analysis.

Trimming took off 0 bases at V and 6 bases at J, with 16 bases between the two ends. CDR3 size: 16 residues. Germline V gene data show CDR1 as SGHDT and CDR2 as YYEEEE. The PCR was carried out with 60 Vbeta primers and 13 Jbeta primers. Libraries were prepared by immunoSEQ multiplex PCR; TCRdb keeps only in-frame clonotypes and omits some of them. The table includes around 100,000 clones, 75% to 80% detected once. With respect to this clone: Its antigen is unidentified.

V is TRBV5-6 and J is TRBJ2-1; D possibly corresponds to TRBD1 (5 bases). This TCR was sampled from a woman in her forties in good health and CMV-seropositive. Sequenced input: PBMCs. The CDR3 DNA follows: TGTGCCAGCAGCTTGGTTGGGGCCTCCTCCCTCAATGAGCAGTTCTTC. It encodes CASSLVGASSLNEQFF.